The 24 T cell receptor beta chains below all came from one sample that was sequenced in a study of control samples from healthy donors and cancer patients. Data came from immunoSEQ multiplex PCR; TCRdb stores just in-frame clones and leaves some out. The table includes 45,000 to 70,000 clones, 85% to 95% detected once. Sequencing input: PBMCs. Source of these receptors: a man between 25 and 39 years old with colorectal cancer.

The rearrangement links TRBV5-4 to TRBJ1-1; D gene unclear. The CDR3 contains 14 residues. V lost 0 bases, J lost 2 bases, and 8 bases lay in between. Germline CDR1 is SGHNT and CDR2 is YYREEE (reference sequence). The DNA for the CDR3 is TGTGCCAGCAGCTTGGGGACCCGTAACACTGAAGCTTTCTTT. Its translation: CASSLGTRNTEAFF. The full variable domain, in which reference TRBV5-4 and TRBJ1-1 provide the parts outside the CDR3, is ETGVTQSPTHLIKTRGQQVTLRCSSQSGHNTVSWYQQALGQGPQFIFQYYREEENGRGNFPPRFSGLQFPNYSSELNVNALELDDSALYLCASSLGTRNTEAFFGQGTRLTVV.

This clone was picked up one time. The chain recombines TRBV5-1 with TRBJ2-7; 15 positions match TRBD2. The V gene end was trimmed by 2 bases and the J gene end by 3 bases; junction bases not matched to a gene: 3. Germline CDR1 SGHRS, CDR2 YFSETQ. CDR3 length: 16 amino acids. The CDR3 DNA is TGCGCCAGCAGCTTTGGACTAGCGGGGGGGATCTACGAGCAGTACGTC. Translation: CASSFGLAGGIYEQYV.

This clone showed up just once. The chain recombines TRBV9 with TRBJ2-5; D remains ambiguous. CDR3 size: 15 residues. Trimming removed 4 bases at V and 1 base at J, with 14 bases between. Looked up from germline, CDR1 is SGDLS and CDR2 is YYNGEE. For the CDR3, the DNA is TGTGCCAGCAGCCCACGAGGAAACAGCCAAGAGACCCAGTACTTC. It codes for CASSPRGNSQETQYF.

The chain uses TRBV4-3 and TRBJ2-5, with 8 nucleotides matching TRBD2. V was clipped by 4 bases and J by 5 bases; unmatched bases: 9. From germline, CDR1 is LGHNA and CDR2 YSLEER. The CDR3 is 15 residues long. CDR3 coding DNA: TGCGCCAGCAGCCCCCTCGGGGGGGGCGGGGAGACCCAGTACTTC. This sequence encodes CASSPLGGGGETQYF.

In regard to this clone: No conserved phenylalanine or tryptophan is present at the end of the CDR3, so a read error is the likely explanation. The DNA is omitted, as the CDR3 cannot be located on it reliably, and the CDR3 follows TCRdb's listing. This chain links TRBV7-9 with TRBJ2-7; the tabulated D call, TRBD1, remains unverified against the DNA. With termini counted, the CDR3 has 11 amino acids. The germline V gene has CDR1 SEHNR and CDR2 FQNEAQ (reference sequence). The chain's CDR3 is CASSLEGILLA.

The genes are TRBV6-2 or TRBV6-3 and TRBJ2-7, with 8 bases matching TRBD1. This CDR3 has 17 amino acids. The ends lost 6 bases at V and 4 bases at J; junction bases unmatched: 17. Germline assignment: CDR1 MNHEY and CDR2 SVGEGT. The CDR3 region has the DNA TGTGCCAGCAGCAAACCAAACACAGGGGGAGAAGGTTACGAGCAGTACTTC. This translates into CASSKPNTGGEGYEQYF.

The table lists this clone with a count of one. This chain connects TRBV19 to TRBJ2-4, with TRBD1 as a possible D gene (5 bases). Germline CDR1 and CDR2: LNHDA and SQIVND (reference sequence). V shed 5 bases and J shed 0 bases, with 11 bases lying between them. The CDR3 runs 15 residues. The CDR3: CASSQQGLAKNIQYF. The CDR3 bases are TGTGCCAGTAGTCAGCAGGGTTTAGCCAAAAACATTCAGTACTTC.

The chain is built from TRBV5-4 and TRBJ1-1, with 11 positions matching TRBD1. The germline CDR1 and CDR2 sequences are SGHNT and YYREEE (reference sequence). The ends lost 3 bases at V and 5 bases at J; junction bases unmatched: 3. There are 14 residues in the CDR3. The CDR3 here is CASSSGQGVTEAFF. The CDR3 bases are TGTGCCAGCAGCTCGGGACAGGGGGTGACTGAAGCTTTCTTT.

A single count supports this clone. V gene TRBV2 combines with J gene TRBJ1-5; weak D call: TRBD1 (5 bases). The germline CDR1 and CDR2 sequences are SNHLY and FYNNEI. The CDR3 is 14 amino acids. V gave up 4 bases and J gave up 7 bases, with 14 bases separating them. CDR3 in DNA: TGTGCCAGCAGTGGGGGCAGGGAGGGCCAGCCCCAGCATTTT. It yields the protein CASSGGREGQPQHF. The variable domain in full, completed from reference TRBV2 and TRBJ1-5, reads EPEVTQTPSHQVTQMGQEVILRCVPISNHLYFYWYRQILGQKVEFLVSFYNNEISEKSEIFDDQFSVERPDGSNFTLKIRSTKLEDSAMYFCASSGGREGQPQHFGDGTRLSIL.

CDR3 in DNA: TGTGCCAGCAGCCAAGGAAGTAGCGGCCTGCCCAATGAGCAGTTCTTC. It encodes CASSQGSSGLPNEQFF. The chain recombines TRBV3-1 (or the pseudogene TRBV3-2) with TRBJ2-1; D might be TRBD2 (6 bases). Germline CDR1 LGHDT, CDR2 YNNKEL (reference sequence). V was shortened by 1 base and J by 6 bases, with 16 bases between the two germline ends. The CDR3 sequence is 16 residues long.

The genes are TRBV6-1 and TRBJ2-7; 7 bases align to TRBD1. Germline-derived CDR1 and CDR2 are MNHNS and SASEGT. Trimming took 8 bases from V and 4 from J; bases not matched to a gene: 5. This CDR3 contains 12 residues. CDR3 coding DNA: TGTGCCAGCGCAACAGGGGAATACGAGCAGTACTTC. Protein sequence: CASATGEYEQYF.

The chain couples TRBV27 to TRBJ1-2; tentative D call: TRBD1 (6 bases). Germline CDR1 reads MNHEY; CDR2 reads SMNVEV (reference sequence). Trimming stripped 5 bases from V and 7 bases from J, with 20 bases between. The CDR3 is 15 amino acids. CDR3 sequence reads: CASSPTGQPWGGYTF. For the CDR3, the DNA is TGTGCCAGCAGTCCCACAGGACAGCCATGGGGTGGCTACACCTTC.

The chain recombines TRBV11-2 with TRBJ1-1; D unresolved. The CDR3 runs 13 residues. V lost 3 bases and J 4 bases, leaving 9 bases between the germline ends. CDR1 and CDR2 from the germline V gene are SGHAT and FQNNGV. For the CDR3, the DNA is TGTGCCAGCAGCTTTTCCCGGGGCACTGAAGCTTTCTTT. It encodes CASSFSRGTEAFF.

V and J are TRBV13 and TRBJ1-1, with D uncertain. The CDR3 consists of 12 residues. Germline V gene lookup returns CDR1 PRHDT and CDR2 FYEKMQ (reference sequence). The ends were cut back, 0 bases at V and 12 bases at J, with 11 bases in the middle. The CDR3 reads CASSLGDEISFF. The DNA of the CDR3 is TGTGCCAGCAGCTTAGGGGACGAAATATCTTTCTTT.

This chain joins TRBV29-1 and TRBJ1-2, with D maybe TRBD1 (6 bases). V gave up 6 bases and J gave up 5 bases, with 16 bases separating them. CDR1 SQVTM and CDR2 ANQGSEA come from the germline V gene. This CDR3 is built from 13 residues. CDR3 sequence: CSVPRGDSYGYTF. CDR3 DNA: TGCAGCGTGCCAAGGGGGGATTCGTATGGCTACACCTTC.

This clone was seen just once. This rearrangement joins TRBV6-5 to TRBJ2-7; 8 bases map to TRBD1. The CDR3 loop spans 14 amino acids. The V and J ends lost 7 bases and 7 bases, in that order; junction bases with no gene match: 12. Germline lookup yields CDR1 MNHEY and CDR2 SVGAGI. CDR3 nucleotides: TGTGCCAGCACCGAGCGGACAGGGTCAGTTGAGCAGTACTTC. Translated, it gives CASTERTGSVEQYF.

The V gene is TRBV19, the J gene TRBJ1-1; no definite D call. This CDR3 comprises 13 residues. CDR1 is LNHDA, CDR2 SQIVND, per germline (reference sequence). With 7 bases removed from V and 3 bases from J, the gap between germline ends came to 12 bases. The CDR3 sequence is CASTISADTEAFF. The CDR3 region has the DNA TGTGCCAGTACTATCAGCGCTGACACTGAAGCTTTCTTT.

The V call is TRBV2, the J call TRBJ1-2, with D possibly matching TRBD1 (5 bases). Per germline, CDR1 SNHLY and CDR2 FYNNEI. The germline V and J ends were trimmed by 8 bases and 4 bases, with 20 bases remaining between them. This CDR3 is 15 amino acids long. The CDR3, as DNA: TGTGCCAGCCCTGAGGGCGCAGTAAGGGGCTATGGCTACACCTTC. It translates to CASPEGAVRGYGYTF.

This clone has just a few counts. The junction differs from germline at one of its ends, possibly a read error. V and J are TRBV5-1 and TRBJ1-6; D perhaps matches TRBD1 (6 bases). Germline CDR1 SGHRS, CDR2 YFSETQ. CDR3 length: 15 amino acids. The CDR3 here is CASRLDSSYNSPLHF. As DNA, the CDR3 is TGCGCCAGCAGATTGGACAGCTCTTATAATTCACCCCTCCACTTT.

This chain connects TRBV6-6 to TRBJ2-1; D could derive from TRBD1 or TRBD2 (5 bases each). Trimming shortened V by 8 bases and J by 5 bases, and 16 bases separated the two germline ends. The CDR3 extends over 14 amino acids. CDR1 and CDR2 (germline): MNHNY, SVGAGI (reference sequence). The CDR3 DNA follows: TGTGCCAGCGGGGACGGGGTTACCAACAATGAGCAGTTCTTC. It is translated as CASGDGVTNNEQFF.

This chain joins TRBV7-9 and TRBJ2-1; D call uncertain. The CDR3 contains 13 residues. V was pared by 5 bases and J by 4 bases, with 9 bases between. The germline V gene encodes CDR1 SEHNR and CDR2 FQNEAQ (reference sequence). CDR3 nucleotides: TGTGCCAGCAGCGGGCTTGGATACAATGAGCAGTTCTTC. This gives the protein CASSGLGYNEQFF.

The chain joins TRBV29-1 to TRBJ2-7, with a tentative D call TRBD2 (6 bases). The V gene lost 4 bases and the J gene lost 7 bases, with 14 bases spanning the gap. Germline V lookup: CDR1 SQVTM, CDR2 ANQGSEA. The CDR3 extends over 12 amino acids. The CDR3 loop reads CSVVGGNREQYV. CDR3 DNA: TGCAGCGTTGTTGGGGGGAACCGGGAGCAGTACGTC.

V is TRBV7-6 and J is TRBJ2-5; tentative D call: TRBD2 (6 bases). CDR3 length equals 20 residues. Between the trimmed V and J ends, which lost 2 bases and 2 bases, there was a span of 27 bases. The germline V gene has CDR1 SGHVS and CDR2 FNYEAQ. The CDR3 reads CASSLLWAAGTLPAQETQYF. As DNA, the CDR3 is TGTGCCAGCAGCTTACTATGGGCCGCCGGGACTCTCCCCGCTCAAGAGACCCAGTACTTC. The entire variable domain, with the rest obtained from reference TRBV7-6 and TRBJ2-5, is as follows: GAGVSQSPRYKVTKRGQDVALRCDPISGHVSLYWYRQALGQGPEFLTYFNYEAQQDKSGLPNDRFSAERPEGSISTLTIQRTEQRDSAMYRCASSLLWAAGTLPAQETQYFGPGTRLLVL.

The chain carries TRBV2 and TRBJ1-2, with no clear D. Trimming pared 5 bases from V and 0 bases from J, leaving 10 bases between. This CDR3 contains 14 residues. Germline lookup yields CDR1 SNHLY and CDR2 FYNNEI. The CDR3 region is CASSQTRANYGYTF. The CDR3 DNA reads TGTGCCAGCAGTCAGACACGCGCTAACTATGGCTACACCTTC.